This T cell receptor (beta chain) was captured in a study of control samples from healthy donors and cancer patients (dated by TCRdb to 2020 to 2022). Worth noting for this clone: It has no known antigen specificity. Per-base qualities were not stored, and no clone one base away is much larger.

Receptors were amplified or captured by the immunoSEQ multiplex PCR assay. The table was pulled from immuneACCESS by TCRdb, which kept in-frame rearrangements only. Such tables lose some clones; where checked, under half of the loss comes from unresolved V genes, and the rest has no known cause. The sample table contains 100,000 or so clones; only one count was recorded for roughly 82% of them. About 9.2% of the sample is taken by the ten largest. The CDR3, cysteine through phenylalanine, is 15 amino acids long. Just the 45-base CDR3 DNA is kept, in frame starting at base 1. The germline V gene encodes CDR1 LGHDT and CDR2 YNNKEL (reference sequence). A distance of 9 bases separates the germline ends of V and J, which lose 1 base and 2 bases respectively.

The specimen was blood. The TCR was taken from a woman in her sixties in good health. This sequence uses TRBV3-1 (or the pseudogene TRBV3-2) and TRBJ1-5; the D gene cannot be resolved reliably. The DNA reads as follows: TGTGCCAGCAGCCAAGGGGTCTATGGCAATCAGCCCCAGCATTTT. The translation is CASSQGVYGNQPQHF.